The T cell receptor (beta chain) described here comes from a study of Graves' ophthalmopathy and Graves' hyperthyroidism. Germline assignment: CDR1 SNHLY and CDR2 FYNNEI. The CDR3 sequence is 16 residues long. V was pared by 6 bases and J by 0 bases, with 17 bases between. This clonotype was observed many times. Beta-chain TCR CDR3 regions were amplified from RNA transcripts. HTBI primers were used in a first-round RT-PCR, which preceded a second-round multiplex PCR. MiXCR was run by TCRdb on the multiplex PCR reads, yielding one entry per CDR3 protein. The table has almost 750,000 distinct CDR3 sequences, 40% seen once.

This TCR was sampled from an adult man with Graves' ophthalmopathy. The specimen sequenced was peripheral blood. The chain has TRBV2 and TRBJ1-1; TRBD1 might be the D (5 bases). CDR3 DNA: TGTGCCAGCAGACTCCGGACACTTAACATGAACACTGAAGCTTTCTTT. Translation gives CASRLRTLNMNTEAFF.